This TCR beta chain derives from a study of blood T cell repertoires in COVID-19. Using immunoSEQ multiplex PCR, the repertoire was profiled, and TCRdb retains in-frame clones only, with some absent. This sample has about 190,000 clones, with around 84% found just once. This TCR derives from a woman aged 25-40 years who had recovered from COVID-19. The sample taken for sequencing was PBMCs or T cells enriched from blood (not recorded which).

As DNA, the CDR3 is TGTGCCAGTAGCTCCGGGACAGGGTCGGGCGAGCAGTACTTC. Translation gives CASSSGTGSGEQYF. The rearrangement joins TRBV19 to TRBJ2-7, with TRBD1 matching 9 bases. Per germline, CDR1 LNHDA and CDR2 SQIVND (reference sequence). V shed 6 bases and J 6 bases; nucleotides not matched to a gene: 9. The CDR3 runs to 14 residues.